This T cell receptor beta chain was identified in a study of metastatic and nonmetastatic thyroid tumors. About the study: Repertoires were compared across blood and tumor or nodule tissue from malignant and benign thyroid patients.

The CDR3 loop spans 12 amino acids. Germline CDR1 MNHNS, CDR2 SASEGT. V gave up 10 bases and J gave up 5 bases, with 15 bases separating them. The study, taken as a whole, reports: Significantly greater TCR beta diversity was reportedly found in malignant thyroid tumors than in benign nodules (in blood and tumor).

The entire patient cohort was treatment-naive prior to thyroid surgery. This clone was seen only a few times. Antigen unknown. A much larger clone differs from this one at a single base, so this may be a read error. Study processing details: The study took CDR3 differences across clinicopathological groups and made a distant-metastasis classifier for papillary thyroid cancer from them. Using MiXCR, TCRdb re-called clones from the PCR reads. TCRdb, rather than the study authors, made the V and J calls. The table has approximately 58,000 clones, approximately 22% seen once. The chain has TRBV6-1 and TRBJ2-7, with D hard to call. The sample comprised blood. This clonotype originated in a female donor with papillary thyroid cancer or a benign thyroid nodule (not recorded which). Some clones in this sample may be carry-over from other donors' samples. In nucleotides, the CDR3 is TGTGCCAACACCGGATGTGGAGACGAGCAGTACTTC. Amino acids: CANTGCGDEQYF.